Presented here are 29 T cell receptor beta chains from one specimen sequenced in a study of blood T cell repertoires in COVID-19. TCRdb's copy holds only in-frame clones and misses some; the assay was immunoSEQ multiplex PCR. The data contain about 270,000 clones, approximately 88% of them singletons. Sequencing was carried out using peripheral blood. These receptors originate from a human donor with COVID-19, enrolled during active disease. The donor label of this sample is uncertain.

The J gene is TRBJ1-1, the V gene TRBV29-1; D unresolved. From germline, CDR1 is SQVTM and CDR2 ANQGSEA. The CDR3 loop spans 11 amino acids. V lost 8 bases and J lost 1, with 8 bases in between. CDR3 DNA: TGCAGCTCACAATGGAACACTGAAGCTTTCTTT. Translation: CSSQWNTEAFF.

As for this clone: Other DNA sequences in this sample translate to the same CDR3. The CDR3 DNA follows: TGCAGTGCGCGACAAGACACTGAAGCTTTCTTT. Its translation is CSARQDTEAFF. The genes are TRBV20-1 and TRBJ1-1; D is unresolved. V lost 6 bases, J lost 3 bases, and 8 bases lay in between. Looked up from germline, CDR1 is DFQATT and CDR2 is SNEGSKA (reference sequence). This CDR3 has 11 residues.

The genes are TRBV7-2 and TRBJ2-3, with D uncertain. V was trimmed by 4 bases and J by 1 base, leaving 6 bases between them. This CDR3 is built from 13 residues. Germline assignment: CDR1 SGHTA and CDR2 FQGNSA. The CDR3 DNA follows: TGTGCCAGCAGCTCCCAGGGCACAGATACGCAGTATTTT. This sequence encodes CASSSQGTDTQYF. Based on the CDR3 plus reference TRBV7-2 and TRBJ2-3, the full variable domain is GAGVSQSPSNKVTEKGKDVELRCDPISGHTALYWYRQSLGQGLEFLIYFQGNSAPDKSGLPSDRFSAERTGGSVSTLTIQRTQQEDSAVYLCASSSQGTDTQYFGPGTRLTVL.

This chain uses TRBV5-4 with TRBJ2-4; the match to TRBD2 covers 7 bases. Trimming at V came to 4 bases and at J to 2 bases, leaving 6 bases not matched to a gene. The germline CDR1 and CDR2 sequences are SGHNT and YYREEE (reference sequence). CDR3 length: 15 residues. CDR3 sequence (DNA): TGTGCCAGCAGCCAGACTAGCAGTACCAAAAACATTCAGTACTTC. This translates into CASSQTSSTKNIQYF. The full variable domain, rest sourced from reference TRBV5-4 and TRBJ2-4, is ETGVTQSPTHLIKTRGQQVTLRCSSQSGHNTVSWYQQALGQGPQFIFQYYREEENGRGNFPPRFSGLQFPNYSSELNVNALELDDSALYLCASSQTSSTKNIQYFGAGTRLSVL.

The chain is built from TRBV4-2 and TRBJ1-1, with D maybe TRBD1 (6 bases). Germline V gene data show CDR1 as LGHNA and CDR2 as YNFKEQ. V was clipped by 2 bases and J by 8 bases, with 15 bases between them. The CDR3 totals 14 residues. The CDR3 reads CASSQTLDRTEAFF. Here the CDR3 DNA reads TGTGCCAGCAGCCAAACACTTGACAGGACGGAAGCTTTCTTT.

The gene calls are TRBV5-6 and TRBJ1-2, with a tentative D call TRBD1 (5 bases). V dropped 4 bases and J dropped 3 bases, with 19 bases sitting between them. The CDR3 is made up of 16 amino acids. Germline lookup yields CDR1 SGHDT and CDR2 YYEEEE. The CDR3 nucleotides are TGTGCCAGCAGCCACGACCCGGGGGGAGGCGACTATGGCTACACCTTC. Protein product: CASSHDPGGGDYGYTF.

This clone was recorded once. The chain recombines TRBV11-2 with TRBJ1-6; 7 nucleotides match TRBD1. Germline CDR1 is SGHAT and CDR2 is FQNNGV. CDR3 length: 15 amino acids. Losses at the gene ends were 1 base for V and 7 bases for J; bases not matched to a gene: 4. The chain's CDR3 is CASSLAGTANSPLHF. The DNA for the CDR3 is TGTGCCAGCAGCTTAGCTGGGACAGCAAATTCACCCCTCCACTTT.

The chain is built from TRBV7-2 and TRBJ1-2; 7 bases line up with TRBD1. The V and J ends lost 5 bases and 5 bases, in that order; junction bases with no gene match: 14. The length of the CDR3 is 16 residues. Germline V lookup: CDR1 SGHTA, CDR2 FQGNSA. The CDR3 region is CASSPGQKRSLYGYTF. CDR3 in DNA: TGTGCCAGCAGCCCGGGACAGAAGCGCTCACTTTATGGCTACACCTTC.

This rearrangement joins TRBV19 to TRBJ2-2; perhaps TRBD2 as D (5 bases). CDR1 is LNHDA and CDR2 is SQIVND in the germline V gene (reference sequence). This CDR3 comprises 15 residues. V lost 5 bases, J lost 1 base, and 11 bases lay in between. As DNA, the CDR3 is TGTGCCAGTAGTTTCGGACTCAGGAACACCGGGGAGCTGTTTTTT. Translating it yields CASSFGLRNTGELFF.

The chain carries TRBV9 and TRBJ2-3, with 11 bases identical to TRBD2. CDR3 length equals 18 residues. Germline lookup yields CDR1 SGDLS and CDR2 YYNGEE. V lost 0 bases and J lost 3; bases outside the gene matches: 9. CDR3 sequence (DNA): TGTGCCAGCAGCGTAGGAGTTAGCGGGAGGGCCGGGACAGATACGCAGTATTTT. It encodes CASSVGVSGRAGTDTQYF.

The genes are TRBV5-1 and TRBJ1-1; 9 nucleotides line up with TRBD1. CDR3 length equals 15 residues. The V and J ends lost 4 bases and 1 base, in that order; junction bases with no gene match: 5. Germline assignment: CDR1 SGHRS and CDR2 YFSETQ. CDR3: CASSPLQGANTEAFF. Here the CDR3 DNA reads TGCGCCAGCAGCCCTTTACAGGGGGCGAACACTGAAGCTTTCTTT.

V and J are TRBV7-8 and TRBJ2-3; 7 nucleotides agree with TRBD1. CDR1 SGHVS and CDR2 FQNEAQ come from the germline V gene. Germline trimming cut 6 bases from V and 3 bases from J; bases unmatched to any gene: 6. The CDR3 is 14 residues long. The chain's CDR3 is CASRTTGLTDTQYF. The DNA of the CDR3 is TGTGCCAGCAGAACGACAGGGTTGACAGATACGCAGTATTTT.

The chain is built from TRBV5-1 and TRBJ2-3, with 8 positions matching TRBD2. Germline V CDR1 and CDR2: SGHRS, YFSETQ. The CDR3 is 16 amino acids. The trim removed 3 bases at V and 1 base at J, leaving 7 bases unmatched. CDR3 bases: TGCGCCAGCAGCTACAAGCGGGAGCGGGGCACAGATACGCAGTATTTT. This gives the protein CASSYKRERGTDTQYF.

The table lists this clone with a count of one. V is TRBV5-6 and J is TRBJ2-2; the match to TRBD2 covers 8 bases. Germline trimming cut 0 bases from V and 2 bases from J; bases unmatched to any gene: 9. The CDR3 is 18 amino acids. In germline, CDR1 is SGHDT, CDR2 YYEEEE. The CDR3: CASSLGPAGVVNTGELFF. DNA for the CDR3: TGTGCCAGCAGCTTGGGGCCAGCGGGAGTTGTCAACACCGGGGAGCTGTTTTTT. Supplemented by reference TRBV5-6 and TRBJ2-2, the full variable domain reads DAGVTQSPTHLIKTRGQQVTLRCSPKSGHDTVSWYQQALGQGPQFIFQYYEEEERQRGNFPDRFSGHQFPNYSSELNVNALLLGDSALYLCASSLGPAGVVNTGELFFGEGSRLTVL.

V and J are TRBV7-3 and TRBJ1-2; 7 bases line up with TRBD1. Germline CDR1 SGHTA, CDR2 FQGTGA. This CDR3 is 15 amino acids long. Trimming cost V 0 bases and J 6 bases; bases outside gene matches: 7. Written as DNA, the CDR3 is TGTGCCAGCAGCTTAACTGGGTATACAGGGGATGGCTACACCTTC. Its translation: CASSLTGYTGDGYTF.

The chain joins TRBV5-4 to TRBJ1-1, with 9 positions matching TRBD1. The CDR3 contains 14 residues. Germline-derived CDR1 and CDR2 are SGHNT and YYREEE (reference sequence). The V and J ends lost 9 bases and 5 bases, in that order; junction bases with no gene match: 11. The CDR3 DNA reads TGTGCCACCCATCACAGGGGGCCGGGAACTGAAGCTTTCTTT. As protein: CATHHRGPGTEAFF.

V and J are TRBV9 and TRBJ2-1; the match to TRBD1 covers 7 bases. The CDR3 spans 13 residues. V dropped 0 bases and J dropped 15; count of bases not matched to a gene: 9. From germline, CDR1 is SGDLS and CDR2 YYNGEE. The CDR3 coding sequence is TGTGCCAGCAGCGTAGAGGCGACAGGGAAGCCGTTCTTC. Its protein is CASSVEATGKPFF.

The chain has TRBV6-6 and TRBJ1-2, with 9 bases aligning to TRBD1. CDR3 size: 16 residues. The germline CDR1 and CDR2 sequences are MNHNY and SVGAGI (reference sequence). Losses at the gene ends were 3 bases for V and 13 bases for J; bases not matched to a gene: 18. CDR3 protein: CASSYQNGQGNPGGTF. CDR3 sequence (DNA): TGTGCCAGCAGTTATCAAAACGGACAGGGGAACCCAGGAGGCACCTTC.

The CDR3 loop is CASRISGGEQYF. The CDR3 region has the DNA TGTGCCAGCAGGATATCAGGTGGCGAGCAGTACTTC. This chain links TRBV28 with TRBJ2-7; no reliable D call. Trimming stripped 6 bases from V and 6 bases from J, with 12 bases between. CDR3 length: 12 amino acids. CDR1 is MDHEN and CDR2 is SYDVKM in the germline V gene.

The rearrangement uses TRBV24-1 and TRBJ2-3; the D gene is possibly TRBD2 (6 bases). Germline loops: CDR1 KGHDR, CDR2 SFDVKD. This CDR3 has 13 residues. The V and J ends lost 6 bases and 3 bases respectively, with 9 bases between them. The CDR3 nucleotides read TGTGCCACCAGTTTTGGGGGGACAGATACGCAGTATTTT. It is translated as CATSFGGTDTQYF.

V usage is TRBV7-2 and J usage is TRBJ1-4; D unresolved. Trimming stripped 3 bases from V and 7 bases from J, with 9 bases between. Germline V gene data show CDR1 as SGHTA and CDR2 as FQGNSA. CDR3 length: 13 amino acids. DNA for the CDR3: TGTGCCAGCAGCTTGGGAGGGAGTGAAAAACTGTTTTTT. This sequence encodes CASSLGGSEKLFF.

The J gene is TRBJ2-5, the V gene TRBV28, with 14 positions matching TRBD2. The trim removed 8 bases at V and 2 bases at J, leaving 10 bases unmatched. CDR1 MDHEN and CDR2 SYDVKM come from the germline V gene. This CDR3 region has 17 residues. The CDR3 DNA reads as TGTGCCAGCGCGGGGACTAGCGGGAGCCCCCTTCAAGAGACCCAGTACTTC. Translating gives CASAGTSGSPLQETQYF.

This chain uses TRBV7-2 with TRBJ1-1, with 10 bases fitting TRBD1. CDR3 size: 15 residues. V lost 7 bases to trimming and J lost 4 bases; unmatched junction nucleotides: 9. The germline CDR1 and CDR2 sequences are SGHTA and FQGNSA. CDR3 sequence: CASTLLGTGATEAFF. The CDR3 DNA reads as TGTGCCAGCACCCTACTCGGGACAGGGGCCACTGAAGCTTTCTTT.

The rearrangement links TRBV5-4 to TRBJ2-1; D perhaps matches TRBD2 (6 bases). The CDR3 spans 11 residues. Looked up from germline, CDR1 is SGHNT and CDR2 is YYREEE (reference sequence). Deletions cut 5 bases from V and 8 bases from J, with 8 bases between. CDR3 loop: CASRREDEQFF. Here the CDR3 DNA reads TGTGCCAGCAGGAGGGAGGATGAGCAGTTCTTC. Together with reference TRBV5-4 and TRBJ2-1, the CDR3 gives the full variable domain: ETGVTQSPTHLIKTRGQQVTLRCSSQSGHNTVSWYQQALGQGPQFIFQYYREEENGRGNFPPRFSGLQFPNYSSELNVNALELDDSALYLCASRREDEQFFGPGTRLTVL.

The chain uses TRBV5-1 and TRBJ2-7; D is perhaps TRBD2 (6 bases). The CDR3 is made up of 14 amino acids. CDR1 is SGHRS, CDR2 YFSETQ, per germline. V lost 1 base and J 4 bases, leaving 12 bases between the germline ends. The chain's CDR3 is CASSLSGGMYEQYF. The CDR3 DNA sequence: TGCGCCAGCAGCTTGTCCGGCGGGATGTACGAGCAGTACTTC.

This chain connects TRBV9 to TRBJ1-1; 8 bases are a match to TRBD1. Looked up from germline, CDR1 is SGDLS and CDR2 is YYNGEE. This CDR3 is built from 15 residues. The J segment lost 3 bases and the V segment lost 4 bases, leaving 8 bases of the junction unmatched. The CDR3 loop is CASSPRQGKDTEAFF. The CDR3 coding sequence is TGTGCCAGCAGCCCGAGACAGGGGAAGGACACTGAAGCTTTCTTT.

The sample holds a few counts of this clone. V gene TRBV6-4 combines with J gene TRBJ1-2, with TRBD1 as a possible D gene (6 bases). Germline assignment: CDR1 MRHNA and CDR2 SNTAGT. CDR3 length: 16 amino acids. Trimming shortened V by 7 bases and J by 10 bases, and 28 bases separated the two germline ends. CDR3 coding DNA: TGTGCCAGCATTATGACCAGGGGCGACACTCCGAAGGTCTACACCTTC. Translating gives CASIMTRGDTPKVYTF.

The V and J genes are TRBV7-9 and TRBJ2-3; 11 nucleotides line up with TRBD2. The CDR3 covers 17 residues. V lost 1 base to trimming and J lost 5 bases; unmatched junction nucleotides: 8. Germline V gives CDR1 SEHNR, CDR2 FQNEAQ (reference sequence). The CDR3 here is CASSLEASGRSEDTQYF. Here the CDR3 DNA reads TGTGCCAGCAGCTTAGAAGCTAGCGGGAGGTCCGAAGATACGCAGTATTTT.

This chain joins TRBV5-1 and TRBJ2-5; the match to TRBD1 covers 12 bases. The V segment lost 1 base and the J segment 5 bases; nucleotides outside the gene matches: 9. Germline CDR1 and CDR2: SGHRS and YFSETQ. This CDR3 region has 17 residues. The chain's CDR3 is CASSLMGQGAGRETQYF. The CDR3 nucleotides read TGCGCCAGCAGCTTGATGGGACAGGGGGCCGGTAGGGAGACCCAGTACTTC.